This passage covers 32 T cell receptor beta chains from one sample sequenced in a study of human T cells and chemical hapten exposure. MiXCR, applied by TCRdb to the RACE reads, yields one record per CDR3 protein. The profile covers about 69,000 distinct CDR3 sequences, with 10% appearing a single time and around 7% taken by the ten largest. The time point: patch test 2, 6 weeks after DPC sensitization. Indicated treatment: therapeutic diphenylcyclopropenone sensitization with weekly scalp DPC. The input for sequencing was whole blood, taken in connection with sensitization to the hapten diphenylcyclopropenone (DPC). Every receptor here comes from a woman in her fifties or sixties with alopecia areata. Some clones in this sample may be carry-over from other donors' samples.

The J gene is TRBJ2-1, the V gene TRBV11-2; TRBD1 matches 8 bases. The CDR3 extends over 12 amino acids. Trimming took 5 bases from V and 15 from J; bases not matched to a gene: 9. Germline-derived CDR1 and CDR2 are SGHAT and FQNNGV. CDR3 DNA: TGTGCCAGCAGCCTGGACAGGGTATCTATGTTCTTC. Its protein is CASSLDRVSMFF.

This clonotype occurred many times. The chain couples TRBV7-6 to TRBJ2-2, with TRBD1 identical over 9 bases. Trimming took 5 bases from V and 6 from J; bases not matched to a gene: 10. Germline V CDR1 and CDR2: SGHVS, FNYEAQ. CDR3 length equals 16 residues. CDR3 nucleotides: TGTGCCAGCAGCCCAGCGGGACAGGGTTTTGCCGGGGAGCTGTTTTTT. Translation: CASSPAGQGFAGELFF.

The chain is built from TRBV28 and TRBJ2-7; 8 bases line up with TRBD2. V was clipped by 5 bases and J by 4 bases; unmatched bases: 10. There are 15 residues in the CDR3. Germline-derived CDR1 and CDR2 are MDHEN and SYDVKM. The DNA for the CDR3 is TGTGCCAGCAGTCCGACCGGGACTAGGTCATACGAGCAGTACTTC. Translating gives CASSPTGTRSYEQYF.

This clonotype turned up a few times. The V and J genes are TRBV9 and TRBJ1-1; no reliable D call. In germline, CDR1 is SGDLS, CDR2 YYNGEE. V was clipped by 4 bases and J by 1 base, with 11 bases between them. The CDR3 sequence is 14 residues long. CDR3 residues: CASSFSLENTEAFF. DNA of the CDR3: TGTGCCAGCAGCTTTAGTTTGGAGAACACTGAAGCTTTCTTT.

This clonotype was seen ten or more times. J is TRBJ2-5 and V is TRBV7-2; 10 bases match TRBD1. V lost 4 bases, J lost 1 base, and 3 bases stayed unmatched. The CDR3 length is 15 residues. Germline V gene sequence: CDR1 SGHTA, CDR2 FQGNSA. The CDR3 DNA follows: TGTGCCAGCAGCTGGGACAGGGGCCTCCAAGAGACCCAGTACTTC. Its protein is CASSWDRGLQETQYF.

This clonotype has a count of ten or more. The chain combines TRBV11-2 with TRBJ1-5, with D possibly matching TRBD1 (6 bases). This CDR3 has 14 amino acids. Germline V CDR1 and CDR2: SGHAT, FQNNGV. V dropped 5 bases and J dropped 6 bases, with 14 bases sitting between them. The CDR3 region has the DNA TGTGCCAGCAGCCTCACAGGGAGAGGTCAGCCCCAGCATTTT. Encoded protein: CASSLTGRGQPQHF. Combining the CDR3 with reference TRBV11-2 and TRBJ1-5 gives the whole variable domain EAGVAQSPRYKIIEKRQSVAFWCNPISGHATLYWYQQILGQGPKLLIQFQNNGVVDDSQLPKDRFSAERLKGVDSTLKIQPAKLEDSAVYLCASSLTGRGQPQHFGDGTRLSIL.

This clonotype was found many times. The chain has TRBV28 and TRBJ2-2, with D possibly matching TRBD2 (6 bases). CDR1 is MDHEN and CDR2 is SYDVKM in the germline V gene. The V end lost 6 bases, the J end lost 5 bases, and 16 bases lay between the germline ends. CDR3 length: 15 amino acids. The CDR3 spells CASSHATSFTGELFF. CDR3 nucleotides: TGTGCCAGCAGCCACGCGACTAGTTTTACCGGGGAGCTGTTTTTT. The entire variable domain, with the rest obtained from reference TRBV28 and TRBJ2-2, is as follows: DVKVTQSSRYLVKRTGEKVFLECVQDMDHENMFWYRQDPGLGLRLIYFSYDVKMKEKGDIPEGYSVSREKKERFSLILESASTNQTSMYLCASSHATSFTGELFFGEGSRLTVL.

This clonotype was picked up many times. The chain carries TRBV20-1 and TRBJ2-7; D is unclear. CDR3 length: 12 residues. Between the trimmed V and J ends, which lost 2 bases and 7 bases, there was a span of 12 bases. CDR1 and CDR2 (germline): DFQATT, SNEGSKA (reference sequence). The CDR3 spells CSARKGLWEQYF. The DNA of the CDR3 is TGCAGTGCTAGAAAGGGATTGTGGGAGCAGTACTTC.

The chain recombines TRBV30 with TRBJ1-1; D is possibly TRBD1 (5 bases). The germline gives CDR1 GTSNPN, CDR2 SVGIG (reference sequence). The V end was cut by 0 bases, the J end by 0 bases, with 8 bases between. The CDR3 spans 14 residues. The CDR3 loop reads CAWSVPGMNTEAFF. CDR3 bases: TGTGCCTGGAGTGTACCAGGGATGAACACTGAAGCTTTCTTT.

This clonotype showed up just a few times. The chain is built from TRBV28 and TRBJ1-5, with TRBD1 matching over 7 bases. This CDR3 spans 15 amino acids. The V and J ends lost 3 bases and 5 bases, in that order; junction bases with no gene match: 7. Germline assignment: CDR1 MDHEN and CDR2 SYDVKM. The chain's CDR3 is CASSLEQGSHQPQHF. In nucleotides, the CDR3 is TGTGCCAGCAGTTTGGAACAGGGGAGCCATCAGCCCCAGCATTTT.

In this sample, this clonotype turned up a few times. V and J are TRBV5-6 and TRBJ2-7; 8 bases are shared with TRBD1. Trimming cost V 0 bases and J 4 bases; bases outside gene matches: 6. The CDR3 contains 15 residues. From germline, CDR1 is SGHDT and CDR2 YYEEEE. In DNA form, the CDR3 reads TGTGCCAGCAGCTTGGGATTTGGACAGGGTTACGAGCAGTACTTC. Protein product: CASSLGFGQGYEQYF.

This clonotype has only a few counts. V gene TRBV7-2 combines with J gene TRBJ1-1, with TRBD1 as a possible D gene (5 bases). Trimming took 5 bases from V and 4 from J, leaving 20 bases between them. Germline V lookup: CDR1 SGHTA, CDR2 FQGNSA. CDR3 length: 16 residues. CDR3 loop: CASSNWRAPRGTEAFF. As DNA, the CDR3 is TGTGCCAGCAGCAATTGGAGGGCCCCGAGGGGCACTGAAGCTTTCTTT.

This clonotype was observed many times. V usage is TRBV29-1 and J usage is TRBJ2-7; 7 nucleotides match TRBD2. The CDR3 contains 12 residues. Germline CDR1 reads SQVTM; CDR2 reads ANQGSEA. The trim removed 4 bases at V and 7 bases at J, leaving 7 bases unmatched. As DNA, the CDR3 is TGCAGCGTTGGGGACTACCCAGGGGAGCAGTACTTC. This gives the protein CSVGDYPGEQYF.

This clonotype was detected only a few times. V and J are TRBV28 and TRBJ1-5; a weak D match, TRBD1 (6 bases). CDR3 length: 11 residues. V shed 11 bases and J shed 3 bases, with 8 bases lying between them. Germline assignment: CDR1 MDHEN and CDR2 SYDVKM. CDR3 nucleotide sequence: TGTGCCGGGGGGCTCAATCAGCCCCAGCATTTT. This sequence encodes CAGGLNQPQHF.

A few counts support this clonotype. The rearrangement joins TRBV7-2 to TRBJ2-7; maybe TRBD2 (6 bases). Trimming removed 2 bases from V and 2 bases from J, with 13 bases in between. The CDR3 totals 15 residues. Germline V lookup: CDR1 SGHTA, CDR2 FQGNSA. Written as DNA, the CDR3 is TGTGCCAGCAGCTTAAGCACCGGGGGAACCTACGAGCAGTACTTC. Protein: CASSLSTGGTYEQYF.

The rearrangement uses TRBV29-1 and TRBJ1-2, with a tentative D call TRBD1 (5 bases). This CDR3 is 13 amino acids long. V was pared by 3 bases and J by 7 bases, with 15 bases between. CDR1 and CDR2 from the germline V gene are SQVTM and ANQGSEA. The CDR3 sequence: CSVDGQGFSGYTF. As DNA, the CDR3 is TGCAGCGTTGATGGGCAGGGCTTCTCTGGCTACACCTTC. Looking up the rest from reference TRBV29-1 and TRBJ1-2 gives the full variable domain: SAVISQKPSRDICQRGTSLTIQCQVDSQVTMMFWYRQQPGQSLTLIATANQGSEATYESGFVIDKFPISRPNLTFSTLTVSNMSPEDSSIYLCSVDGQGFSGYTFGSGTRLTVV.

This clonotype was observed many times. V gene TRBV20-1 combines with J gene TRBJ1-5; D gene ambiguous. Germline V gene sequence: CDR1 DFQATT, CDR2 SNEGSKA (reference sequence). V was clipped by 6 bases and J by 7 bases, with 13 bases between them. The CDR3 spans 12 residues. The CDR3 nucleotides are TGCAGTGCGCGGAACCCCGGACAGCCCCAGCATTTT. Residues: CSARNPGQPQHF.

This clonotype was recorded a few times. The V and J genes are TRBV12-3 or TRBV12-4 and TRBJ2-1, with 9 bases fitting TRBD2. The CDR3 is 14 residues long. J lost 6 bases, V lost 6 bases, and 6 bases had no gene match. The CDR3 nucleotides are TGTGCCAGCAGCATTAGCGGGAGAGGCAATGAGCAGTTCTTC. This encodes CASSISGRGNEQFF.

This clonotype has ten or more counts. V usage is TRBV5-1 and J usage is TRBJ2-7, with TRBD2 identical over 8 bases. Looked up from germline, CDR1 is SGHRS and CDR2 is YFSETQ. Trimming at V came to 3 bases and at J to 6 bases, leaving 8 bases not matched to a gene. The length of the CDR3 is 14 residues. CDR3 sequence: CASSSGATSGEQYF. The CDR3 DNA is TGCGCCAGCAGCTCAGGTGCTACTAGCGGCGAGCAGTACTTC.

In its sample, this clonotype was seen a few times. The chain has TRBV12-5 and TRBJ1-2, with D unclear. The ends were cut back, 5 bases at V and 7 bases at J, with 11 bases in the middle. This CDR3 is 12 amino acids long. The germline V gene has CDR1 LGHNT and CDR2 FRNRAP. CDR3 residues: CASGIHLGGYTF. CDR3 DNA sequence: TGTGCTAGTGGTATCCACTTGGGTGGCTACACCTTC.

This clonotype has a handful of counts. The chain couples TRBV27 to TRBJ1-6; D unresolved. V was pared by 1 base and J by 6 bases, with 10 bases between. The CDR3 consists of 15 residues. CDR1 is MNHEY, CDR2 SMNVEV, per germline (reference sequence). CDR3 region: CASSLFWGSNSPLHF. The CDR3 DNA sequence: TGTGCCAGCAGTTTATTTTGGGGTAGTAATTCACCCCTCCACTTT.

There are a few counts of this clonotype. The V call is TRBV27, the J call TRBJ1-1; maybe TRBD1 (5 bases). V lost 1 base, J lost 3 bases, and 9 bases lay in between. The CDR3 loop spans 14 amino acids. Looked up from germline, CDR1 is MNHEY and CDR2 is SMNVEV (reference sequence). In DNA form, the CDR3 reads TGTGCCAGCAGTTTATATCAGGGACACACTGAAGCTTTCTTT. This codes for CASSLYQGHTEAFF.

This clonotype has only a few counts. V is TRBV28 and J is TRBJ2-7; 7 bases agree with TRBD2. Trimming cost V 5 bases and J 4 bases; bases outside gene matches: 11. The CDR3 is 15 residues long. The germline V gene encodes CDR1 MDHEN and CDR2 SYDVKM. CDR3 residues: CASSPRGAGRYEQYF. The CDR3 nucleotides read TGTGCCAGCAGTCCCCGGGGAGCGGGGAGGTACGAGCAGTACTTC.

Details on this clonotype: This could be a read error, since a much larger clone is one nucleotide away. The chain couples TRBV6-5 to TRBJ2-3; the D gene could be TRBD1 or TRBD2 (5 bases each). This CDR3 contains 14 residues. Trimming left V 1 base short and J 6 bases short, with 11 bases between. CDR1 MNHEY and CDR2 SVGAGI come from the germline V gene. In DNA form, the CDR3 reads TGTGCCAGCAGTTACTGGGGGAAGTCGGATACGCAGTATTTT. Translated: CASSYWGKSDTQYF.

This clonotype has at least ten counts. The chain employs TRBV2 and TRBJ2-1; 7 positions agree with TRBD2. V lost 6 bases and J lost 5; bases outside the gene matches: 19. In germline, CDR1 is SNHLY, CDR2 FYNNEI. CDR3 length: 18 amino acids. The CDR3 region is CASSIIFAGRQINNEQFF. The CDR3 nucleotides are TGTGCCAGCAGCATCATATTTGCCGGGAGGCAAATAAACAATGAGCAGTTCTTC.

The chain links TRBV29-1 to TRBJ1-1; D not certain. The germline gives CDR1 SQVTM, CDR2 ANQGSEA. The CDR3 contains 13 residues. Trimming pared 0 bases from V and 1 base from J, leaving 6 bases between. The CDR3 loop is CSVEDLRNTEAFF. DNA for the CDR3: TGCAGCGTTGAAGATCTTAGGAACACTGAAGCTTTCTTT.

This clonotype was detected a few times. The CDR3 is CASRLTGGITEAFF. CDR3 coding DNA: TGTGCCAGCAGACTTACAGGGGGGATCACTGAAGCTTTCTTT. The V and J genes are TRBV11-2 and TRBJ1-1, with 8 bases aligning to TRBD1. V lost 6 bases, J lost 4 bases, and 7 bases stayed unmatched. The CDR3 is 14 residues long. CDR1 is SGHAT and CDR2 is FQNNGV in the germline V gene.

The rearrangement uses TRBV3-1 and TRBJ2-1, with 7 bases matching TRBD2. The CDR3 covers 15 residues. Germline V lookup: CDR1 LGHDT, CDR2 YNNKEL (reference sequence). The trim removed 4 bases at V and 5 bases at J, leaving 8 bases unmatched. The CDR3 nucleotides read TGTGCCAGCAGCCGTGCGCGGCTAGCGGACAATGAGCAGTTCTTC. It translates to CASSRARLADNEQFF.

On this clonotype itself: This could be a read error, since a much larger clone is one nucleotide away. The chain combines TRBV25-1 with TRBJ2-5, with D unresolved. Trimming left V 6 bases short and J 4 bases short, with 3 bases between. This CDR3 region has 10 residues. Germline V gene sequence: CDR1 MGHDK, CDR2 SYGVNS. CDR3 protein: CASSRETQYF. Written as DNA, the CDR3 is TGTGCCAGCAGCAGAGAGACCCAGTACTTC.

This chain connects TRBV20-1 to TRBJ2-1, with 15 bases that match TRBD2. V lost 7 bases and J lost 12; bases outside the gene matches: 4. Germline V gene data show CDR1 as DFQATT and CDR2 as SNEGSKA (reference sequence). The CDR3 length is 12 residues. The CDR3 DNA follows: TGCAGTGTTGGGACTAGCGGGAGGTGGCAGTTCTTC. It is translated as CSVGTSGRWQFF.

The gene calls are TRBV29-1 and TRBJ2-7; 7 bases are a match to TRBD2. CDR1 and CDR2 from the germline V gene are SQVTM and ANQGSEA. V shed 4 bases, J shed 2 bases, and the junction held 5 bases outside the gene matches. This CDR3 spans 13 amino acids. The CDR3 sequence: CSVAGTTTYEQYF. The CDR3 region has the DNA TGCAGCGTTGCCGGGACTACTACCTACGAGCAGTACTTC.

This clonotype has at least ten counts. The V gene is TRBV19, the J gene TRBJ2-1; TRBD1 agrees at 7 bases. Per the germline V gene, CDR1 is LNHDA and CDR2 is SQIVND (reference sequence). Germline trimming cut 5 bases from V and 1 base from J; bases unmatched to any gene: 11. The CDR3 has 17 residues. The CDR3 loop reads CASSFLRGRSSYNEQFF. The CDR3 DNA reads TGTGCCAGTAGTTTTTTAAGGGGGCGCAGTTCCTACAATGAGCAGTTCTTC.